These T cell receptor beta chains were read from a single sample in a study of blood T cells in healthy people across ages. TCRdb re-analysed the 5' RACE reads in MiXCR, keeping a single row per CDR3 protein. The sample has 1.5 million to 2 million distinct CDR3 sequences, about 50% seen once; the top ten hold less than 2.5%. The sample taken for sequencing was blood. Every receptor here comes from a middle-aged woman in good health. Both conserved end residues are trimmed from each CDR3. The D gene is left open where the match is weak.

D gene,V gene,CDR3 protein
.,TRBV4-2,ASSQAAAETEAF
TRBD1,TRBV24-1,ATSDSPGTESEQY
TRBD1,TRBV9,ASSARQGTSPLH
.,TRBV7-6,ASSLDVPGVQETQY
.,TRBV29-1,SVQMGRSYNEQF
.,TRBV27,ASSSSYYNEQF
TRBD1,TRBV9,ASSVGWTGTAANYGYT
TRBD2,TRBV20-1,SARRLLAGGNRAHEQY
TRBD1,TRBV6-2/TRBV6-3,ASKGQVYEQY
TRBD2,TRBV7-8,ASSLITSGDTQY
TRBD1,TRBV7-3,ASSLNDMAGGNEQF
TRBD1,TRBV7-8,ASSYRGGNYGYT
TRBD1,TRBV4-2,ASTYGQDTYEQY
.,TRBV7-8,ASSDVKYGYT
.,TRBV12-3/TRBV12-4,ASSLLQYNEQF
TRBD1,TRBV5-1,ASSFKLGQGVDEQY